This T cell receptor (beta chain) stems from a study of cytomegalovirus exposure and HLA in healthy donors. At the level of the study: The use of the same platform for the 90 to 150 validation repertoires and the 550 to 850 first-cohort repertoires was reported by a later analysis.

It was the approximately 130-subject validation cohort, separate from the roughly 700-subject first cohort, to which the donors belonged. Details on this clone: Its specificity is unknown.

Profiling relied on immunoSEQ multiplex PCR, and the TCRdb table lists in-frame clones only, not all of them. The repertoire holds about 68,000 clones, with around 95% as singletons. Study observations and caveats: Cytomegalovirus status, reportedly, was diagnosed with high specificity and sensitivity by the classifier. In the 130 or so validation repertoires, more than 85% of cluster scores exceeded 0, per a later analysis.

This CDR3 has 13 residues. The germline V gene has CDR1 MNHNS and CDR2 SASEGT. The junction had 3 bases not matched to a gene; V was cut back by 6 bases and J by 7 bases. The V and J genes are TRBV6-1 and TRBJ2-1; 10 bases map to TRBD2. This TCR derives from a man aged 18 to 29 in good health and CMV-seronegative. Source material: PBMCs. In nucleotides, the CDR3 is TGTGCCAGCAGGGCTAGCGGGAGTAATGAGCAGTTCTTC. Translating gives CASRASGSNEQFF.